The table lists the clone carrying this T cell receptor beta chain with many counts. Its antigen is undetermined. Quantitative barcoded 5'-RACE was used to prepare TCR beta libraries. Each CDR3 protein is one row after TCRdb ran MiXCR on the 5' RACE reads. The repertoire holds approximately 220,000 distinct CDR3 sequences, with 8% to 11% as singletons. This record belongs to a study of CD8 T cells in ankylosing spondylitis. This CDR3 contains 13 residues. V was trimmed by 2 bases and J by 3 bases, leaving 4 bases between them. Germline V gene lookup returns CDR1 SGHTA and CDR2 FQGTGA. Study outcomes and limitations: Reactive arthritis synovial fluid and blood were previously reported to contain some motif variants. Reportedly, significant enrichment of disease-linked clones occurred in matched ankylosing spondylitis synovial fluid.

The rearrangement joins TRBV7-3 to TRBJ1-4; no definite D call. Specimen: blood, either unsorted or a sorted T cell fraction (not recorded which). The TCR sequence derives from a male donor with ankylosing spondylitis or in good health (not recorded which). This CDR3 is CASSLSPNEKLFF. The DNA for the CDR3 is TGTGCCAGCAGCTTATCGCCTAATGAAAAACTGTTTTTT. Drawing the rest from reference TRBV7-3 and TRBJ1-4, the complete variable domain is GAGVSQTPSNKVTEKGKYVELRCDPISGHTALYWYRQSLGQGPEFLIYFQGTGAADDSGLPNDRFFAVRPEGSVSTLKIQRTERGDSAVYLCASSLSPNEKLFFGSGTQLSVL.